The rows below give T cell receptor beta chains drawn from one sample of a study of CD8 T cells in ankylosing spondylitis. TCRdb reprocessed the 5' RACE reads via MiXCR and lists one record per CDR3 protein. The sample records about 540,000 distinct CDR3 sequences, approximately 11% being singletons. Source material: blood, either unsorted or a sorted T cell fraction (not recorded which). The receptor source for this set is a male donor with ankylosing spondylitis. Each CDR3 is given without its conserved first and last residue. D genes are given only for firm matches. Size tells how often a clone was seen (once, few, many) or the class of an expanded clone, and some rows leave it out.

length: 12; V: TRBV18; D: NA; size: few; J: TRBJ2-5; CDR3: ASSPPGNRETQY
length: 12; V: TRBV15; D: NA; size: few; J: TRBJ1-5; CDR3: ATSRGGTGQPQH
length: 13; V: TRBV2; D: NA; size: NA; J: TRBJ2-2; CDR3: ASSWGPSNTGELF
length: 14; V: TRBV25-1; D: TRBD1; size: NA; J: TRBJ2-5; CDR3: ASSESPGQGEETQY
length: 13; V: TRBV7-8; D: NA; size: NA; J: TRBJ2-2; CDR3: ASSSQGAYTGELF
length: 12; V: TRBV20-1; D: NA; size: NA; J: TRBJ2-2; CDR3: SARWGSGTGELF
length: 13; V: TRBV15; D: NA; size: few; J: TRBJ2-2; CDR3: ATSLGWRSTGELF
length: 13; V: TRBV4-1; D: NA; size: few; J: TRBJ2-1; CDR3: ASSQEHTTYNEQF
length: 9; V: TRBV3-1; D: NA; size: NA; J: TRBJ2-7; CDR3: ASSRTGQQY
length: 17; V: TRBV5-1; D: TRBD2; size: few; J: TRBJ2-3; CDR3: ASSLSGVVVAGGTDTQY
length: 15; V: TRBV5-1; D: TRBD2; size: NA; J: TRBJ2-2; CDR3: ASTPWPAGGNTGELF
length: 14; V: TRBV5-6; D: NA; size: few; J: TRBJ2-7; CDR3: ASSFGGGPPLTEQY
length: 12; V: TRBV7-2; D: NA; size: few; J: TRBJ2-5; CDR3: ASSRGLGEETQY
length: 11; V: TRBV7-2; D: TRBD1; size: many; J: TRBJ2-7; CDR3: ASSPRQGSNRY
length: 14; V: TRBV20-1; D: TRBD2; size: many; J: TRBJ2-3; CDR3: SAMGKLAGPTDTQY
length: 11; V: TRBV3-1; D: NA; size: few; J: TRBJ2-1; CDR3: ASSALGRHEQF
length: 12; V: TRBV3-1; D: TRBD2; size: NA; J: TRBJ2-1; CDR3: ASRRLAGEWEQF
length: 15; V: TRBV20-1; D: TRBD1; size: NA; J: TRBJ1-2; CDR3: SATDREGVYSNYGYT
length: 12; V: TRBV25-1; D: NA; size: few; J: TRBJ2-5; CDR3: ASSEYLGEETQY
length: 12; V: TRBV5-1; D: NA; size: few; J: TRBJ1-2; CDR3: ASSLSSGLDGYT
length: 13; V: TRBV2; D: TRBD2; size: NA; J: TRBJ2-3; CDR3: ASSWLAGVGDTQY
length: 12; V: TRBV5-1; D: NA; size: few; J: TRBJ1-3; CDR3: ASSSTSAGNTIY
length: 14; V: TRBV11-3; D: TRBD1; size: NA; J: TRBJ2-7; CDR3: ASSLGRGTESYEQY
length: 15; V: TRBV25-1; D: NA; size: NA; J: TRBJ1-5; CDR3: ASSFLPTGPSNQPQH
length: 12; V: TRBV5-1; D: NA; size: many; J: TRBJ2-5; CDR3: ASSLINPQETQY
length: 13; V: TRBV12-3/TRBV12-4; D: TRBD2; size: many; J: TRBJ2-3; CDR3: ASSFLGGPSSTQY
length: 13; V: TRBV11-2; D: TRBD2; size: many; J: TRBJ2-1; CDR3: ASSLGKASGRGQF
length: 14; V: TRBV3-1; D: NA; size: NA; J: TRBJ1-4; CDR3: ASSQDLARAYEKLF
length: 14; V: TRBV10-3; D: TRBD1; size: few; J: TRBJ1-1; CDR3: NTSESDWTGKTEAF
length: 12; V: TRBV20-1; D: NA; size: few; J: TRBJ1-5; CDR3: SARVVMGNQPQH
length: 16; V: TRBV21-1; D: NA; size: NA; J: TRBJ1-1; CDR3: ASSIGRSTGGLNTEAF
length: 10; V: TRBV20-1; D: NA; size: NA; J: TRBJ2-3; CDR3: SARSGTDTQY
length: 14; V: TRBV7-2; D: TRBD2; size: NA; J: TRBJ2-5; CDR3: ASSLEVAGPQETQY